This is a list of T cell receptor beta chains from one sample in a study of T-cell memory formation after mild COVID-19. Each CDR3 protein is one row after TCRdb ran MiXCR on the 5' RACE reads. The sample lists 84,000 or so distinct CDR3 sequences, about 15% occurring once. Sample: PBMCs or a T cell subset sorted from them (not recorded which). The source is an adult woman who had mild COVID-19 (a few samples of this study predate the infection). Cell type and time point are not known. Both conserved end residues are part of each CDR3. Fields, in order: D gene, clone size, V gene, J gene, CDR3 DNA, CDR3 protein. The D gene is left open where the match is weak. Size tells how often a clone was seen (once, few, many) or the class of an expanded clone, and some rows leave it out.

D: TRBD1; size: -; V: TRBV10-3; J: TRBJ2-3; DNA: TGTGCCATCACCCCGGGACAGTTATATGATACGCAGTATTTT; CDR3: CAITPGQLYDTQYF
D: TRBD2; size: -; V: TRBV5-1; J: TRBJ2-3; DNA: TGCGCCAGCAGCTTGGTGACAGCGGGAGGAACAGATACGCAGTATTTT; CDR3: CASSLVTAGGTDTQYF
D: -; size: -; V: TRBV7-9; J: TRBJ1-1; DNA: TGTGCCAGCAGCCCCGGTGCAAGGAACACTGAAGCTTTCTTT; CDR3: CASSPGARNTEAFF
D: -; size: -; V: TRBV4-2; J: TRBJ2-7; DNA: TGTGCCAGCAGCCCCGGAGGGGTCACTCCCACTTACGAGCAGTACTTC; CDR3: CASSPGGVTPTYEQYF
D: -; size: few; V: TRBV4-2; J: TRBJ2-1; DNA: TGTGCCAGCAGCCAAGGGGAAGCAGAGTTCTTC; CDR3: CASSQGEAEFF
D: TRBD1; size: -; V: TRBV5-6; J: TRBJ2-3; DNA: TGTGCCAGCAGTCTAAGGGGGCCAGATACGCAGTATTTT; CDR3: CASSLRGPDTQYF
D: -; size: -; V: TRBV12-3/TRBV12-4; J: TRBJ2-5; DNA: TGTGCCAGCAGCCATTACGCAGGGGGGGAGACCCAGTACTTC; CDR3: CASSHYAGGETQYF
D: -; size: few; V: TRBV6-5; J: TRBJ2-1; DNA: TGTGCCAGCAGTAATCCCGACAGCTACAATGAGCAGTTCTTC; CDR3: CASSNPDSYNEQFF
D: -; size: few; V: TRBV5-1; J: TRBJ1-3; DNA: TGCGCCAGCAGCTTTGACCCGACCTCTGGAAACACCATATATTTT; CDR3: CASSFDPTSGNTIYF
D: TRBD2; size: -; V: TRBV5-4; J: TRBJ2-5; DNA: TGTGCCAGCAGCCAGTACCCATTAGCGGGAGAGGAAGAGACCCAGTACTTC; CDR3: CASSQYPLAGEEETQYF
D: TRBD2; size: -; V: TRBV20-1; J: TRBJ2-7; DNA: TGCAGTGCTAGACCCTCTAGCGGGGCTTTTTACGAGCAGTACTTC; CDR3: CSARPSSGAFYEQYF
D: TRBD2; size: few; V: TRBV7-2; J: TRBJ2-3; DNA: TGTGCCAGCAGCCTACCCAGCGGGGGGGCCGGAGATACGCAGTATTTT; CDR3: CASSLPSGGAGDTQYF
D: -; size: -; V: TRBV12-3/TRBV12-4; J: TRBJ2-1; DNA: TGTGCCAGCAGTAGTGTGGGGGGATCCTACAATGAGCAGTTCTTC; CDR3: CASSSVGGSYNEQFF
D: TRBD2; size: few; V: TRBV7-9; J: TRBJ2-5; DNA: TGTGCCAGCAGCGCCCCGTCCCTAGGAAAAGGCGGGAGTACAGAGACCCAGTACTTC; CDR3: CASSAPSLGKGGSTETQYF
D: -; size: -; V: TRBV7-2; J: TRBJ1-6; DNA: TGTGCCAGCAGCTTTTTTTCCATTCTGGACTCACCCCTCCACTTT; CDR3: CASSFFSILDSPLHF
D: -; size: -; V: TRBV9; J: TRBJ2-1; DNA: TGTGCCAGCAGCGTACTAGGGATGGATGAGCAGTTCTTC; CDR3: CASSVLGMDEQFF
D: -; size: few; V: TRBV20-1; J: TRBJ2-4; DNA: TGCAGTGCTATCCCGGGCACAGGGGGGGACATTCAGTACTTC; CDR3: CSAIPGTGGDIQYF
D: TRBD2; size: -; V: TRBV7-8; J: TRBJ2-1; DNA: TGTGCCAGCAGCCTATGGACTAGCGGGATTAATGAGCAGTTCTTC; CDR3: CASSLWTSGINEQFF
D: TRBD2; size: few; V: TRBV6-2/TRBV6-3; J: TRBJ2-1; DNA: TGTGCCAGCAGTTACATGGGGGGGAACAATGAGCAGTTCTTC; CDR3: CASSYMGGNNEQFF
D: -; size: few; V: TRBV29-1; J: TRBJ2-1; DNA: TGCAGCGTTGAAGATCCCTCATGGTCGGGGGATGAGCAGTTCTTC; CDR3: CSVEDPSWSGDEQFF
D: TRBD2; size: -; V: TRBV24-1; J: TRBJ2-3; DNA: TGTGCCACCAGTGGGACTAGCGTTGACACAGATACGCAGTATTTT; CDR3: CATSGTSVDTDTQYF
D: -; size: few; V: TRBV9; J: TRBJ2-1; DNA: TGTGCCAGCAGCGTAGTGTCTGGGGATGAGCAGTTCTTC; CDR3: CASSVVSGDEQFF
D: -; size: -; V: TRBV7-9; J: TRBJ2-2; DNA: TGTGCCAGCAGGCAAACGTTGAAAGACAGTCAGTACACCGGGGAGCTGTTTTTT; CDR3: CASRQTLKDSQYTGELFF
D: -; size: few; V: TRBV7-9; J: TRBJ1-1; DNA: TGTGCCAGCAGCTGGGGAGGAGTGAACACTGAAGCTTTCTTT; CDR3: CASSWGGVNTEAFF
D: TRBD1; size: few; V: TRBV29-1; J: TRBJ2-1; DNA: TGCAGCGTGTTAATCCGGGACAGGGATCCCCCAAGCTCCTACAATGAGCAGTTCTTC; CDR3: CSVLIRDRDPPSSYNEQFF
D: TRBD2; size: -; V: TRBV13; J: TRBJ2-7; DNA: TGTGCCAGCAGCCCCAGCGGGAGGACCTCCTACGAGCAGTACTTC; CDR3: CASSPSGRTSYEQYF
D: -; size: -; V: TRBV29-1; J: TRBJ1-1; DNA: TGCAGCGTACAGACACAGAACACTGAAGCTTTCTTT; CDR3: CSVQTQNTEAFF
D: -; size: -; V: TRBV19; J: TRBJ2-7; DNA: TGTGCCAGTACGGGGAGCTCCTACGAGCAGTACTTC; CDR3: CASTGSSYEQYF
D: -; size: few; V: TRBV6-1; J: TRBJ1-2; DNA: TGTGCCAGCACCCAGGGAGCTTACTATGGCTACACCTTC; CDR3: CASTQGAYYGYTF
D: -; size: -; V: TRBV5-1; J: TRBJ2-1; DNA: TGCGCCAGCAGCTTGTTGGGCCCGAGCTCCTACAATGAGCAGTTCTTC; CDR3: CASSLLGPSSYNEQFF
D: -; size: -; V: TRBV7-6; J: TRBJ2-1; DNA: TGTGCCAGCAGCCCTTACCCTTTTACGGGGGCACCTTACAATGAGCAGTTCTTC; CDR3: CASSPYPFTGAPYNEQFF
D: TRBD2; size: few; V: TRBV5-1; J: TRBJ2-7; DNA: TGCGCCAGCAGCCCCGTCGCGGGAGGGGTCTACGAGCAGTACTTC; CDR3: CASSPVAGGVYEQYF
D: TRBD2; size: -; V: TRBV4-3; J: TRBJ2-1; DNA: TGCGCCAGCAGGGAGGCCCCACCGGGACTAGCGCTTGGAGAGCAGTTCTTC; CDR3: CASREAPPGLALGEQFF
D: -; size: -; V: TRBV7-9; J: TRBJ1-2; DNA: TGTGCCAGCAGCTTAGGTGAAGCGACCTCTAACTATGGCTACACCTTC; CDR3: CASSLGEATSNYGYTF
D: -; size: -; V: TRBV19; J: TRBJ2-7; DNA: TGTGCCAGTAGTATCGGGGTTATTTACGAGCAGTACTTC; CDR3: CASSIGVIYEQYF
D: TRBD1; size: few; V: TRBV5-1; J: TRBJ1-2; DNA: TGCGCCAGCAGCTTGCTTGGGACAGGGAATAGTGGCTACACCTTC; CDR3: CASSLLGTGNSGYTF
D: TRBD2; size: few; V: TRBV6-2/TRBV6-3; J: TRBJ2-1; DNA: TGTGCCAGCAGTTATCAGGGACTAGATTCAATCTTCTCCCGTGAGCAGTTCTTC; CDR3: CASSYQGLDSIFSREQFF
D: TRBD2; size: -; V: TRBV7-6; J: TRBJ2-3; DNA: TGTGCCAGCAGCTTAATACTAGCGGGACGGGAGGAGGAAACGCAGTATTTT; CDR3: CASSLILAGREEETQYF
D: TRBD1; size: -; V: TRBV30; J: TRBJ2-1; DNA: TGTGCCTGGAGTTCCGGGACAGGGGATGAGCAGTTCTTC; CDR3: CAWSSGTGDEQFF
D: -; size: -; V: TRBV5-1; J: TRBJ2-7; DNA: TGCGCCAGCAGCGAGGACACGTCCTACGAGCAGTACTTC; CDR3: CASSEDTSYEQYF
D: TRBD2; size: -; V: TRBV9; J: TRBJ2-7; DNA: TGTGCCAGCAGCGTCGGGACTAGCGGGAGCTACGAGCAGTACTTC; CDR3: CASSVGTSGSYEQYF
D: TRBD1; size: -; V: TRBV12-3/TRBV12-4; J: TRBJ2-1; DNA: TGTGCCAGCAGTTCCGACAGGGGGCGCGATAATGAGCAGTTCTTC; CDR3: CASSSDRGRDNEQFF
D: TRBD2; size: -; V: TRBV7-8; J: TRBJ2-1; DNA: TGTGCCAGCAGCTTCAGCGGGAGGAGTGAGCAGTTCTTC; CDR3: CASSFSGRSEQFF
D: -; size: few; V: TRBV7-6; J: TRBJ2-1; DNA: TGTGCCAGCACTTCTTTAACAGGTCTTAGCTCCTACAATGAGCAGTTCTTC; CDR3: CASTSLTGLSSYNEQFF
D: TRBD1; size: few; V: TRBV20-1; J: TRBJ1-2; DNA: TGCAGTGCTAGAGATCTCCCGTCTGAGGGGGCGGGTGGCTACACCTTC; CDR3: CSARDLPSEGAGGYTF
D: -; size: many; V: TRBV7-2; J: TRBJ2-7; DNA: TGTGCCATTCTGGGGGGACCCTACGAGCAGTACTTC; CDR3: CAILGGPYEQYF